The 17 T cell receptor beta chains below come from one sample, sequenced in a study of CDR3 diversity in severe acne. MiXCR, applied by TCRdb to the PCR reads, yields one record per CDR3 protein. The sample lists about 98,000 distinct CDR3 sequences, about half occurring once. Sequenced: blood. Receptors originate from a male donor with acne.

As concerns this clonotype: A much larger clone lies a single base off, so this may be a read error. CDR3 protein: CASSLVSQGRGPYNEQFF. As DNA, the CDR3 is TGTGCCAGCAGCTTGGTTTCACAGGGGCGTGGGCCCTACAATGAGCAGTTCTTC. This chain uses TRBV7-3 with TRBJ2-1, with 7 bases aligning to TRBD1. There are 18 residues in the CDR3. V shed 3 bases, J shed 2 bases, and the junction held 13 bases outside the gene matches. Per the germline V gene, CDR1 is SGHTA and CDR2 is FQGTGA.

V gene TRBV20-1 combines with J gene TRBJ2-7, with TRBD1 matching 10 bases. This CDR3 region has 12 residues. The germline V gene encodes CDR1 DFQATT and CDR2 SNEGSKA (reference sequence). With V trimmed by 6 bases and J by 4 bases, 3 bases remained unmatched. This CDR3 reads CSARTGGYEQYF. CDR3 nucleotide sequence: TGCAGTGCACGGACAGGGGGTTACGAGCAGTACTTC.

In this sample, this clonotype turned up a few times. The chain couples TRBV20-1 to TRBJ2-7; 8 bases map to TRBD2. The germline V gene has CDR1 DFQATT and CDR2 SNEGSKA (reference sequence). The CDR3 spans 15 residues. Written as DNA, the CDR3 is TGCAGCTTGACCACGGGAGGGCTGGTCGGCGACGAGCAGTACTTC. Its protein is CSLTTGGLVGDEQYF.

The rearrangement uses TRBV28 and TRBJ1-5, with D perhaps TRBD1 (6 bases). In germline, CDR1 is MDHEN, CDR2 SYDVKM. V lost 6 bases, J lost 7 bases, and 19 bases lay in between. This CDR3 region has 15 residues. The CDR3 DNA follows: TGTGCCAGCAGGGTCCTCTCAGGGGCTAGCCAGCCCCAGCATTTT. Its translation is CASRVLSGASQPQHF.

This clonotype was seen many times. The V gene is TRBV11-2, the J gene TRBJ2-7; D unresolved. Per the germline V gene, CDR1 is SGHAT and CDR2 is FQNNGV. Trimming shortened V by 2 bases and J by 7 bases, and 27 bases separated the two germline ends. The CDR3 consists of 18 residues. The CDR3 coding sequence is TGTGCCAGCAGCTTATTCTCAGATCCAACCCGGCCGGGCTTTGAGCAGTACTTC. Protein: CASSLFSDPTRPGFEQYF. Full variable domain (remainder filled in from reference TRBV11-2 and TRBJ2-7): EAGVAQSPRYKIIEKRQSVAFWCNPISGHATLYWYQQILGQGPKLLIQFQNNGVVDDSQLPKDRFSAERLKGVDSTLKIQPAKLEDSAVYLCASSLFSDPTRPGFEQYFGPGTRLTVT.

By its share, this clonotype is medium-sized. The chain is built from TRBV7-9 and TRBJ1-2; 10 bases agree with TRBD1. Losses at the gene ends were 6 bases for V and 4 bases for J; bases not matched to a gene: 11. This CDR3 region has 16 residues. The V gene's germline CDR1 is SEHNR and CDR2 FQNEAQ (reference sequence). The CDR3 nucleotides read TGTGCCAGCAGACAGACAGGGGGCTTTGAAGCCTATGGCTACACCTTC. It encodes CASRQTGGFEAYGYTF.

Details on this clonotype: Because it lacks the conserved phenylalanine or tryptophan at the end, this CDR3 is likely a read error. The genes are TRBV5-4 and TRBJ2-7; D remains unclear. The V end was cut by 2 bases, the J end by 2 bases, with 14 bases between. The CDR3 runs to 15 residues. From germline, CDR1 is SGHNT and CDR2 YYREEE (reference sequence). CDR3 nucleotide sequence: TGTGCCAGCAGCTTCTTTGCAGGACCCGCCTACGAGCAGTACCTC. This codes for CASSFFAGPAYEQYL.

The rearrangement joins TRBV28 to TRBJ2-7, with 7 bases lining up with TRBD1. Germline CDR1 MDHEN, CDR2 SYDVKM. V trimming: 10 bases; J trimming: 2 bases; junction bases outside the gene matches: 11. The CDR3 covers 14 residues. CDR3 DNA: TGTGCCACCAATACAATCGACAGGGCCTACGAGCAGTACGTC. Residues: CATNTIDRAYEQYV.

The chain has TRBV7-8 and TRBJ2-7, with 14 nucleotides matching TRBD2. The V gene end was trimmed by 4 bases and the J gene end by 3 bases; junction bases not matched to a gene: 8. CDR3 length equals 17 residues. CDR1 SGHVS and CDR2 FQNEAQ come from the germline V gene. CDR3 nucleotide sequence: TGTGCCAGCAGCTCACGACTAGCGGGAGGGCAGATCTACGAGCAGTACTTC. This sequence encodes CASSSRLAGGQIYEQYF.

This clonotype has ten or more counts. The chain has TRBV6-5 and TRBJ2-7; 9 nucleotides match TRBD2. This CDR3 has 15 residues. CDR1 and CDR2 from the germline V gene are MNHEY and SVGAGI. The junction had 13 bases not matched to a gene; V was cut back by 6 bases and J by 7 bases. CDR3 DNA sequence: TGTGCCAGCAGGATAGCGGGGGCCCAGTACGAAGAGCAGTACTTC. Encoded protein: CASRIAGAQYEEQYF.

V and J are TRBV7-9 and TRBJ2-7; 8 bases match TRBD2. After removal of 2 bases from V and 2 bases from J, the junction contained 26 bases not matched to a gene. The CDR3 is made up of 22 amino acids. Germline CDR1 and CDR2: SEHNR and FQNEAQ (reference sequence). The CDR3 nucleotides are TGTGCCAGCAGCTTAAACAGGGCGAAATCAGCGGGAGAGAACCAACTAGCCTACGAGCAGTACTTC. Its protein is CASSLNRAKSAGENQLAYEQYF.

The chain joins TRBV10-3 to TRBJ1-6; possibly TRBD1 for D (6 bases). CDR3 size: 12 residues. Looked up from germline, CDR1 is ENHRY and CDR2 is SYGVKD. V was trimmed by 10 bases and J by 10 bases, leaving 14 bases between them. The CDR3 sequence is CATNAQGSPLHF. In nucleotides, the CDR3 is TGTGCCACCAACGCCCAGGGGTCACCCCTCCACTTT.

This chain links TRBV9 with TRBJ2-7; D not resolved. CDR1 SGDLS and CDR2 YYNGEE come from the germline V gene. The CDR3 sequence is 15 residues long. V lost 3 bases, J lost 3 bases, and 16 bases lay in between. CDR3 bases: TGTGCCAGCAGCGAACGGGCTGGGGTAGGCTACGAGCAGTACTTC. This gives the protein CASSERAGVGYEQYF.

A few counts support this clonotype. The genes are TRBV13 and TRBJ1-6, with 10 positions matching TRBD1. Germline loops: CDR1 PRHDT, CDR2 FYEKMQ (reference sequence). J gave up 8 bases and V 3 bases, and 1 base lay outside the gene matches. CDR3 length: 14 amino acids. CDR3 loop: CASSLGTGDSPLHF. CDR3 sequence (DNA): TGTGCCAGCAGCTTGGGGACAGGGGATTCACCCCTCCACTTT.

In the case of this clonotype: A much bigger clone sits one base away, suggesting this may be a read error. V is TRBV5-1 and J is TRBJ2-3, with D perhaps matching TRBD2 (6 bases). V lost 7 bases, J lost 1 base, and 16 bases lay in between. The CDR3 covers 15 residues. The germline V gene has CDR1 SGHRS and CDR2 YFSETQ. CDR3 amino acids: CASGIGGTGTDTQYF. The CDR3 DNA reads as TGCGCCAGCGGAATCGGCGGGACGGGCACAGATACGCAGTATTTT.

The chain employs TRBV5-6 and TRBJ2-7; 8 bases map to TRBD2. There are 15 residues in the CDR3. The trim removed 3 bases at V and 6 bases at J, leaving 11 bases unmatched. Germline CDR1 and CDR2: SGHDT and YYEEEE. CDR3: CASSYGLASSSEQYF. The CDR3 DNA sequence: TGTGCCAGCAGCTACGGACTAGCCTCCTCGAGCGAGCAGTACTTC.

DNA for the CDR3: TGTGCCATTGGACAGGGGGTCTTCTCTGGGGCCAACGTCCTGACTTTC. Translated: CAIGQGVFSGANVLTF. V usage is TRBV10-3 and J usage is TRBJ2-6, with 10 bases identical to TRBD1. This CDR3 has 16 residues. Germline CDR1 ENHRY, CDR2 SYGVKD. J gave up 0 bases and V 9 bases, and 5 bases lay outside the gene matches.